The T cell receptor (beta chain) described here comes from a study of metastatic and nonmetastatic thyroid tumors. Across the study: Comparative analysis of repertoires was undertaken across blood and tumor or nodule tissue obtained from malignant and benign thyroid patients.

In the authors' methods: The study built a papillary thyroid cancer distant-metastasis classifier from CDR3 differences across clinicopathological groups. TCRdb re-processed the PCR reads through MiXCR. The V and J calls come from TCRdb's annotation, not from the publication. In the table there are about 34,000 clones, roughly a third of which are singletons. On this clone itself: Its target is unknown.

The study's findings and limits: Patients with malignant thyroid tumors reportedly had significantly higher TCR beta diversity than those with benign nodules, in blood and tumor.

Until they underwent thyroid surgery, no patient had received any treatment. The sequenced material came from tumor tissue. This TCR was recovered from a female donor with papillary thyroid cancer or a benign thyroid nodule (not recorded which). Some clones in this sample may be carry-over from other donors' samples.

The CDR3: CASSLGQARNQPQHF. The CDR3 DNA follows: TGTGCCAGCAGCTTGGGGCAGGCCCGCAATCAGCCCCAGCATTTT. The V gene is TRBV5-6, the J gene TRBJ1-5; D is unresolved. V was cut by 0 bases and J by 2 bases, with 9 bases left in between. Germline CDR1 SGHDT, CDR2 YYEEEE. This CDR3 spans 15 amino acids.